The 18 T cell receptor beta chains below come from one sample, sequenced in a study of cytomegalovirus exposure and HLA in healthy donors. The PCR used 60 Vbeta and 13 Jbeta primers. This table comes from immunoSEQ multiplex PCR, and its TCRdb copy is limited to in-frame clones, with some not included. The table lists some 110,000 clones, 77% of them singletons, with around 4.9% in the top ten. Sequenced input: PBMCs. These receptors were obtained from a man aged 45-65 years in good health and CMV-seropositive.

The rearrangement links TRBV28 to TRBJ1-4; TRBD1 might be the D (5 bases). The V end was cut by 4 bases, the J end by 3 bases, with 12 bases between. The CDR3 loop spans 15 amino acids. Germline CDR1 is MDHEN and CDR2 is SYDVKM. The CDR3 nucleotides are TGTGCCAGCAGTTGGGGGGATTTAGCTAATGAAAAACTGTTTTTT. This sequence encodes CASSWGDLANEKLFF.

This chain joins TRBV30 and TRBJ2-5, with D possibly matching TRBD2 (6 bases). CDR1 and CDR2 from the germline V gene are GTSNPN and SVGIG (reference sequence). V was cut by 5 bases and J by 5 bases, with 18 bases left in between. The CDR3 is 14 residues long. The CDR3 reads CAWGKGGIRETQYF. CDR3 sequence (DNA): TGTGCCTGGGGGAAGGGAGGAATTCGGGAGACCCAGTACTTC.

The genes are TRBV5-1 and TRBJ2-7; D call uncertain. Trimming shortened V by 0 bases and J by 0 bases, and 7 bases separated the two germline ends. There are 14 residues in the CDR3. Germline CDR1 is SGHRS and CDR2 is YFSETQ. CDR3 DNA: TGCGCCAGCAGCTTGGGGGCAAACTCCTACGAGCAGTACTTC. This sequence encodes CASSLGANSYEQYF.

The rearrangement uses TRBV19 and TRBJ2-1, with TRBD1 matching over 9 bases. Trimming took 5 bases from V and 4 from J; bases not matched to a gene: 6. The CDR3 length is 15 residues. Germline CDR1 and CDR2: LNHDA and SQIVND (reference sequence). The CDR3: CASSPRQGEYNEQFF. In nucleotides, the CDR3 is TGTGCCAGTAGTCCCAGACAGGGGGAGTACAATGAGCAGTTCTTC.

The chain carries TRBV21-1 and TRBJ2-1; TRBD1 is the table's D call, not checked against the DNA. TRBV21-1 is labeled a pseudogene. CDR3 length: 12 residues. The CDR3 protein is CASSVAEFEQFF. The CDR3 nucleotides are TGTGCCAGCAGCGTTGCAGAATTTGAGCAGTTCTTC.

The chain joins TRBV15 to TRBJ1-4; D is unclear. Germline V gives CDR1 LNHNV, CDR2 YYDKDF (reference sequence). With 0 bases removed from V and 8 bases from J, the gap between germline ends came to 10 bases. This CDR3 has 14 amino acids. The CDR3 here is CATSRDKAWEKLFF. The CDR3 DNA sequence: TGTGCCACCAGCAGAGATAAAGCCTGGGAAAAACTGTTTTTT.

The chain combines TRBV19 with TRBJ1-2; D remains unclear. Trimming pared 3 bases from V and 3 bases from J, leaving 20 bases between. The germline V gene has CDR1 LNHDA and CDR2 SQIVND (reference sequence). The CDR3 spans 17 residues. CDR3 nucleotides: TGTGCCAGTAGTATTTATAGACTTGAATCAGAAGACTATGGCTACACCTTC. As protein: CASSIYRLESEDYGYTF.

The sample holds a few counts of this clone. The CDR3 sequence: CASSRASGSPEQFF. The CDR3, as DNA: TGTGCCAGTAGTAGGGCTAGCGGGAGCCCTGAGCAGTTCTTC. The genes are TRBV19 and TRBJ2-1; 10 nucleotides match TRBD2. Germline CDR1 reads LNHDA; CDR2 reads SQIVND (reference sequence). The trim removed 4 bases at V and 9 bases at J, leaving 6 bases unmatched. The CDR3 sequence is 14 residues long. The full variable domain, with the rest looked up from reference TRBV19 and TRBJ2-1, is DGGITQSPKYLFRKEGQNVTLSCEQNLNHDAMYWYRQDPGQGLRLIYYSQIVNDFQKGDIAEGYSVSREKKESFPLTVTSAQKNPTAFYLCASSRASGSPEQFFGPGTRLTVL.

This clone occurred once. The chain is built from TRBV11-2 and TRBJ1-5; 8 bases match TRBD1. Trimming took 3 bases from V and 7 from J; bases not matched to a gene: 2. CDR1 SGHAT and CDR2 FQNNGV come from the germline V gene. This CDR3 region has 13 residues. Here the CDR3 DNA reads TGTGCCAGCAGCTTCGACAGGGGACAGCCCCAGCATTTT. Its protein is CASSFDRGQPQHF.

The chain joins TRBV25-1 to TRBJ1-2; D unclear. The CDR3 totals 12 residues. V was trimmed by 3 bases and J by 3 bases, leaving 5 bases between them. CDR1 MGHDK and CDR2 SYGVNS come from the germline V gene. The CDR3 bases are TGTGCCAGCAGTGAGGAGCACTATGGCTACACCTTC. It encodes CASSEEHYGYTF.

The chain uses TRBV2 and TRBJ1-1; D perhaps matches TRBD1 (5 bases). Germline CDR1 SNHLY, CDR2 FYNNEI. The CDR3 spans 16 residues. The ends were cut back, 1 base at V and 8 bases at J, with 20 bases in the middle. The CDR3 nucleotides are TGTGCCAGCAGTGAAGTTCTTCCTCGCGCAGGGATAGAAGCTTTCTTT. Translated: CASSEVLPRAGIEAFF.

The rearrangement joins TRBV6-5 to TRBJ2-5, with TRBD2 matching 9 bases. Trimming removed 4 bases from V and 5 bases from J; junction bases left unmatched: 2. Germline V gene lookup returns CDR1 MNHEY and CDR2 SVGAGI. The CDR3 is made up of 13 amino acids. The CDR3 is CASSWAGGETQYF. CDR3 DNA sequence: TGTGCCAGCAGTTGGGCGGGGGGGGAGACCCAGTACTTC.

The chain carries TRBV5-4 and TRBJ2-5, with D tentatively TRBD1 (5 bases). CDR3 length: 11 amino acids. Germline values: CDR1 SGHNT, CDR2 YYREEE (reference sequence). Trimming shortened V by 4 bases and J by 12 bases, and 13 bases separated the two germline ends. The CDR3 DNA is TGTGCCAGCAGCGAGGACAAACGGGAGTACTTC. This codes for CASSEDKREYF.

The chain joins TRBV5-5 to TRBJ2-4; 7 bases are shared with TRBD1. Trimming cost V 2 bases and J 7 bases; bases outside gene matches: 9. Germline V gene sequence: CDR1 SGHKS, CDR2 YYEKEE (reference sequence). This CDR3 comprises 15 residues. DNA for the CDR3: TGTGCCAGCAGCTTCCTGACGACAGGGTGGAACATTCAGTACTTC. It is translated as CASSFLTTGWNIQYF. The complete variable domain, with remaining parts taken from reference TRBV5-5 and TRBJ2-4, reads DAGVTQSPTHLIKTRGQQVTLRCSPISGHKSVSWYQQVLGQGPQFIFQYYEKEERGRGNFPDRFSARQFPNYSSELNVNALLLGDSALYLCASSFLTTGWNIQYFGAGTRLSVL.

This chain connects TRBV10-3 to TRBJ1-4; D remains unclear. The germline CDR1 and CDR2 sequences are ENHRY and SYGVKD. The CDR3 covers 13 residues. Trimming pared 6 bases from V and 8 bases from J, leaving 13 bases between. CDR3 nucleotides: TGTGCCATCAGCGCGGGAATAGGGGAAAAACTGTTTTTT. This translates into CAISAGIGEKLFF.

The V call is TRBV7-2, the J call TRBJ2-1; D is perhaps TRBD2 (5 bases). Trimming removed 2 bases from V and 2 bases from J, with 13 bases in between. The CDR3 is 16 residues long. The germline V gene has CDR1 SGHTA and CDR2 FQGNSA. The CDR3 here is CASSLNEGIPYNEQFF. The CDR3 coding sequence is TGTGCCAGCAGCTTAAATGAGGGAATACCCTACAATGAGCAGTTCTTC.

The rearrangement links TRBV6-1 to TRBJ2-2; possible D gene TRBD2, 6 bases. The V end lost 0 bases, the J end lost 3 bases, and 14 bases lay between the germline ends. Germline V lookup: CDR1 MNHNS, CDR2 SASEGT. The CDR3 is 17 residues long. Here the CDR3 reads CASSEAGRSGYTGELFF. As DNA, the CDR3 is TGTGCCAGCAGTGAAGCTGGACGCAGCGGGTACACCGGGGAGCTGTTTTTT.

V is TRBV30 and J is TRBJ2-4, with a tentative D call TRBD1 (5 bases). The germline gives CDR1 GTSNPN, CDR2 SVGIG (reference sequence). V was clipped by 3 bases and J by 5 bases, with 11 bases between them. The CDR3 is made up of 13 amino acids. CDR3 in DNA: TGTGCCTGGAGAGGGAAAGGGGAAAACATTCAGTACTTC. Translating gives CAWRGKGENIQYF.